These 17 T cell receptor beta chains share one sample of origin, sequenced in a study of early T cells in non-severe SARS-CoV-2 infection. TCRdb analysed the 5' RACE reads with MiXCR anew, one entry per CDR3 protein. The sample consists of some 96,000 distinct CDR3 sequences, approximately 13% of them appearing once. Sample: whole blood. The source of these receptors is an adult who was a healthcare worker with PCR-confirmed SARS-CoV-2 infection or an uninfected control (not recorded which).

In its sample, this clonotype was seen a few times. CDR3 nucleotides: TGTGCCAGCAGCCAGGGATCTCCGGCGAATCAGCCCCAGCATTTT. Encoded protein: CASSQGSPANQPQHF. V gene TRBV3-1 combines with J gene TRBJ1-5, with D unclear. From germline, CDR1 is LGHDT and CDR2 YNNKEL (reference sequence). This CDR3 has 15 amino acids. V lost 3 bases and J lost 4, with 13 bases in between.

In this sample, this clonotype turned up many times. The rearrangement uses TRBV3-1 and TRBJ2-7; D gene unclear. Germline CDR1 and CDR2: LGHDT and YNNKEL (reference sequence). Trimming cost V 1 base and J 6 bases, with 10 bases left between them. The CDR3 runs to 13 residues. The CDR3 DNA follows: TGTGCCAGCAGCCAAGCGCGCGGTTTCGAGCAGTACTTC. Protein: CASSQARGFEQYF.

In DNA form, the CDR3 reads TGTGCCAGCAGCGTAGGCCACGGAAACACTGAAGCTTTCTTT. This translates into CASSVGHGNTEAFF. The gene calls are TRBV9 and TRBJ1-1; D gene uncertain. This CDR3 contains 14 residues. The germline CDR1 and CDR2 sequences are SGDLS and YYNGEE. V lost 0 bases, J lost 2 bases, and 8 bases lay in between.

There are a few counts of this clonotype. The chain couples TRBV20-1 to TRBJ1-6; D not certain. CDR3 length equals 13 residues. The germline gives CDR1 DFQATT, CDR2 SNEGSKA (reference sequence). The V end lost 3 bases, the J end lost 7 bases, and 10 bases lay between the germline ends. In DNA, the CDR3 is TGCAGTGCTAGGCCGGCAGCCAATTCACCCCTCCACTTT. Residues: CSARPAANSPLHF.

The chain uses TRBV10-2 and TRBJ2-1; D is perhaps TRBD2 (6 bases). Trimming removed 9 bases from V and 3 bases from J, with 12 bases in between. Germline V gene data show CDR1 as WSHSY and CDR2 as SAAADI. The CDR3 length is 13 residues. For the CDR3, the DNA is TGCGCCAGTTGCGCGGGGAACTACAATGAGCAGTTCTTC. Protein: CASCAGNYNEQFF.

This clonotype was counted only a few times. This rearrangement joins TRBV11-2 to TRBJ2-1; 9 bases map to TRBD1. Germline-derived CDR1 and CDR2 are SGHAT and FQNNGV. CDR3 length equals 16 residues. With V trimmed by 3 bases and J by 8 bases, 11 bases remained unmatched. CDR3 in DNA: TGTGCCAGCAGCTTTAGTCCCCGGACAGGGGTGGATGAGCAGTTCTTC. This sequence encodes CASSFSPRTGVDEQFF.

This rearrangement joins TRBV12-3 or TRBV12-4 to TRBJ1-2; unclear D gene. This CDR3 spans 16 amino acids. V lost 5 bases to trimming and J lost 4 bases, with 20 bases between them. The CDR3 sequence is CASSPYPRLDGYGYTF. CDR3 DNA: TGTGCCAGCAGTCCTTACCCTCGACTGGACGGCTATGGCTACACCTTC.

Concerning this clonotype itself: This clone may be a read error of a much larger clone one base away. The chain has TRBV12-3 or TRBV12-4 and TRBJ2-1; tentative D call: TRBD2 (5 bases). The J call may be wrong; the DNA end is better matched by TRBJ2-7. This CDR3 has 14 residues. CDR3 region: CASSFLVAGGEQYF. The CDR3 DNA follows: TGTGCCAGCAGTTTCTTGGTAGCCGGAGGAGAGCAGTACTTC.

This clonotype appeared a few times. The chain has TRBV29-1 and TRBJ1-2, with D possibly being TRBD1 (5 bases). The CDR3 loop spans 14 amino acids. V shed 4 bases and J shed 3 bases, with 15 bases lying between them. In germline, CDR1 is SQVTM, CDR2 ANQGSEA. The CDR3 DNA follows: TGCAGCGTTGTGGGGCAGGACCATCACTATGGCTACACCTTC. It yields the protein CSVVGQDHHYGYTF.

This clonotype was counted only a few times. The V gene is TRBV18, the J gene TRBJ1-1; D is perhaps TRBD1 (5 bases). Trimming removed 3 bases at V and 2 bases at J, with 16 bases between. The CDR3 loop spans 16 amino acids. Germline V lookup: CDR1 KGHSH, CDR2 LQKENI. The CDR3 region is CASSPHPKGPNTEAFF. In DNA, the CDR3 is TGTGCCAGCTCACCCCACCCCAAGGGACCAAACACTGAAGCTTTCTTT.

The V gene is TRBV4-1, the J gene TRBJ2-3, with TRBD1 identical over 9 bases. Germline CDR1 MGHRA, CDR2 YSYEKL. Losses at the gene ends were 4 bases for V and 8 bases for J; bases not matched to a gene: 7. The CDR3 is 14 amino acids. CDR3 loop: CASSPGQGRGTQYF. The CDR3 DNA is TGCGCCAGCAGCCCCGGACAGGGGAGGGGTACGCAGTATTTT.

This clonotype was seen repeatedly, ten times or more. V usage is TRBV19 and J usage is TRBJ1-4; maybe TRBD1 (6 bases). Germline CDR1 reads LNHDA; CDR2 reads SQIVND (reference sequence). Trimming removed 6 bases from V and 11 bases from J, with 13 bases in between. This CDR3 comprises 12 residues. The CDR3 DNA sequence: TGTGCCAGTAGACAGGGTCGCGTGAAACTGTTTTTT. Amino acid sequence: CASRQGRVKLFF.

This clonotype was detected many times. The chain recombines TRBV28 with TRBJ1-5; TRBD1 is a possible D gene (5 bases). The V gene's germline CDR1 is MDHEN and CDR2 SYDVKM. The CDR3 is made up of 14 amino acids. The V and J ends lost 10 bases and 4 bases respectively, with 17 bases between them. The CDR3, as DNA: TGTGCCACTGAGGAGGGGATGCTTAATCAGCCCCAGCATTTT. It yields the protein CATEEGMLNQPQHF.

This clonotype was counted only a few times. The chain is built from TRBV5-5 and TRBJ1-5; D uncertain. V was clipped by 0 bases and J by 4 bases, with 11 bases between them. This CDR3 is built from 15 residues. Germline V gene sequence: CDR1 SGHKS, CDR2 YYEKEE (reference sequence). The CDR3 protein is CASSLAQARNQPQHF. The CDR3 DNA sequence: TGTGCCAGCAGCTTGGCCCAGGCCCGAAATCAGCCCCAGCATTTT.

This clonotype was found many times. V and J are TRBV5-4 and TRBJ1-4; 9 positions agree with TRBD1. Germline lookup yields CDR1 SGHNT and CDR2 YYREEE (reference sequence). The CDR3 is made up of 14 amino acids. Unmatched junction bases numbered 7, after V lost 4 bases and J lost 9 bases. DNA for the CDR3: TGTGCCAGCAGCGCTACAGGGGGCGAAAAAAAACTGTTTTTT. It is translated as CASSATGGEKKLFF.

This clonotype was detected many times. The chain has TRBV27 and TRBJ2-3; D is undetermined. The V and J ends lost 7 bases and 0 bases respectively, with 14 bases between them. Germline V CDR1 and CDR2: MNHEY, SMNVEV (reference sequence). CDR3 size: 15 residues. The CDR3 here is CASTSLLASTDTQYF. CDR3 coding DNA: TGTGCCAGCACCTCCCTCCTGGCGAGCACAGATACGCAGTATTTT.

This clonotype was detected a few times. This rearrangement joins TRBV11-2 to TRBJ2-1; D remains ambiguous. The length of the CDR3 is 13 residues. V dropped 5 bases and J dropped 7 bases, with 12 bases sitting between them. Germline CDR1 is SGHAT and CDR2 is FQNNGV. Here the CDR3 reads CASSPTTPNEQFF. The CDR3 nucleotides are TGTGCCAGCAGCCCGACAACTCCGAATGAGCAGTTCTTC.